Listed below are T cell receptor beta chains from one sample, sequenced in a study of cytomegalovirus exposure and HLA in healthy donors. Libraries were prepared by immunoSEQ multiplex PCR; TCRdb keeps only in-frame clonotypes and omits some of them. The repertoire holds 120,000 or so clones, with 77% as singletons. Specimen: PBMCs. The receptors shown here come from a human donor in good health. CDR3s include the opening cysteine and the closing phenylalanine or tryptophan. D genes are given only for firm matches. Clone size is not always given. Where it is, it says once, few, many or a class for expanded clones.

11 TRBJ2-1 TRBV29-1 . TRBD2 TGCAGCGCACGAGACGGGAGGGTTCAGTTCTTC CSARDGRVQFF
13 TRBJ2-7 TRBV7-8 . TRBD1 TGTGCCAGCAGCCAGGGACAGTATTACGAGCAGTACTTC CASSQGQYYEQYF
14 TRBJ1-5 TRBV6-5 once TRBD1 TGTGCCAGTAAAATCACAGGGGGCAATCAGCCCCAGCATTTT CASKITGGNQPQHF
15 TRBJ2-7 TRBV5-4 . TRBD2 TGTGCCAGCAGCCTCCTAACTAGCGGGAGGGGAGAGCAGTACTTC CASSLLTSGRGEQYF
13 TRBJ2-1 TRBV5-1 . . TGCGCCAGCAGCTTTTCAGGGGTCAATGAGCAGTTCTTC CASSFSGVNEQFF
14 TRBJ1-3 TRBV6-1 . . TGTGCCAGCAGTGAACTATTCTCTGGAAACACCATATATTTT CASSELFSGNTIYF
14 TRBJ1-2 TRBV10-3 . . TGTGCCATCAGTGAGCAAGAGGGTAACTATGGCTACACCTTC CAISEQEGNYGYTF
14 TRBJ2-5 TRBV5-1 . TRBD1 TGCGCCAGCATCCCCGGTACAGGGGTAGGAGAGCAGTACTTC CASIPGTGVGEQYF
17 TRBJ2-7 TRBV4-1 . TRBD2 TGCGCCAGCAGCCGCACACCGGGACTAGCGGTCGGTTACGAGCAGTACTTC CASSRTPGLAVGYEQYF
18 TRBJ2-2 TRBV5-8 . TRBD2 TGTGCCAGCAGCTTGGAAAGGACTAGCGGGAGTTCTAACGGGGAGCTGTTTTTT CASSLERTSGSSNGELFF
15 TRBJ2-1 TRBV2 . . TGTGCCAGCAGTGATAAACTAGTAGCCCGGAATGAGCAGTTCTTC CASSDKLVARNEQFF
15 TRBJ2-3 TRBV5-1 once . TGCGCCAGCAGCCCAGGGGTGGGGTCCACAGATACGCAGTATTTT CASSPGVGSTDTQYF